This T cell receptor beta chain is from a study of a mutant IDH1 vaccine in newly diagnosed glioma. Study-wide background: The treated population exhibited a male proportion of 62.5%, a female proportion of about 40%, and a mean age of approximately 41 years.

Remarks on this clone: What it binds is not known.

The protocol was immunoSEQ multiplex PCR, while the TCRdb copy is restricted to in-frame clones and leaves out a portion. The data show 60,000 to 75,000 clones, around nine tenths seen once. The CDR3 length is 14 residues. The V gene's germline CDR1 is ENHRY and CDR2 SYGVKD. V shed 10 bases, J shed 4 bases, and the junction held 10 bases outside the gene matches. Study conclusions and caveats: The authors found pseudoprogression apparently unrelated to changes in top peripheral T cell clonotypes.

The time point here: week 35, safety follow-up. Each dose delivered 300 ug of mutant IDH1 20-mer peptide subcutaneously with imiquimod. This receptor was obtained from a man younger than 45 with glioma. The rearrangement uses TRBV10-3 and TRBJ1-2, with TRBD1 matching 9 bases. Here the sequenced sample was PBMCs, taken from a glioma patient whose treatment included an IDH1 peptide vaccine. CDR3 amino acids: CATTPTGQGYGYTF. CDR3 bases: TGTGCCACGACGCCAACGGGACAGGGCTATGGCTACACCTTC.